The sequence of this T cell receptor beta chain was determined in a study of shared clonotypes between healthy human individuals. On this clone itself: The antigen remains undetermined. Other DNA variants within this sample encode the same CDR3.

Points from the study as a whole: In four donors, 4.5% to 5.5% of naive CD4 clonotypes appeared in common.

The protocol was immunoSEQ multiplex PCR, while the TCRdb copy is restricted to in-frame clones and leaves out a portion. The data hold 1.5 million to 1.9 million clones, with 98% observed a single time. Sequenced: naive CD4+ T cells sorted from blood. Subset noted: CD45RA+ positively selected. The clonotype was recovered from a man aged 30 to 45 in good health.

CDR3 region: CASSLAGGPHEQYF. The CDR3 nucleotides are TGTGCCAGCAGTTTAGCGGGAGGGCCCCACGAGCAGTACTTC. The chain joins TRBV28 to TRBJ2-7; TRBD2 matches 9 bases. V dropped 2 bases and J dropped 5; count of bases not matched to a gene: 4. Germline CDR1 MDHEN, CDR2 SYDVKM. This CDR3 contains 14 residues.